The 29 T cell receptor beta chains listed next were all sequenced from one sample in a study of graft-versus-host responses after intestinal transplantation. No antigen is known for these receptors. Only in-frame clones appear in the TCRdb table, and some are missing; sequencing was by immunoSEQ multiplex PCR. The profile shows fewer than 95,000 clones, over 80% of them singletons. Sequences were derived from unstimulated CD8+ T cells sorted from spleen or lymph node cells, sampled before intestinal transplant. These receptors originate from a human donor who received an intestinal transplant.

This clone has only one observation. The chain recombines TRBV27 with TRBJ1-2, with 7 bases aligning to TRBD1. Germline V CDR1 and CDR2: MNHEY, SMNVEV (reference sequence). The CDR3 spans 14 residues. V trimming: 3 bases; J trimming: 4 bases; junction bases outside the gene matches: 5. The CDR3 region has the DNA TGTGCCAGCAGTTTTGCAGGGGGTATCTATGGCTACACCTTC. The encoded protein is CASSFAGGIYGYTF.

This sequence joins TRBV7-9 and TRBJ2-3, with 8 bases fitting TRBD1. Germline lookup yields CDR1 SEHNR and CDR2 FQNEAQ (reference sequence). The CDR3 totals 16 residues. Trimming at V came to 1 base and at J to 2 bases, leaving 5 bases not matched to a gene. Here the CDR3 DNA reads TGTGCCAGCAGCTTAGTAGACAGGGGATTCACAGATACGCAGTATTTT. Translation: CASSLVDRGFTDTQYF.

The chain recombines TRBV25-1 with TRBJ1-2, with no clear D. V shed 8 bases and J shed 2 bases, with 9 bases lying between them. CDR1 and CDR2 (germline): MGHDK, SYGVNS. The CDR3 runs to 12 residues. The DNA for the CDR3 is TGTGCCAGCCAAGACGGGAACTATGGCTACACCTTC. Translation: CASQDGNYGYTF.

This clone was recorded only once. This chain connects TRBV19 to TRBJ1-5, with D possibly being TRBD1 (5 bases). From germline, CDR1 is LNHDA and CDR2 SQIVND (reference sequence). The CDR3 length is 14 residues. V was shortened by 3 bases and J by 2 bases, with 8 bases between the two germline ends. The CDR3 DNA sequence: TGTGCCAGTAGTATTCAGGGTGGCAATCAGCCCCAGCATTTT. It encodes CASSIQGGNQPQHF.

CDR3: CATSRDSREVDEQFF. CDR3 nucleotide sequence: TGTGCCACCAGCAGAGATTCCAGGGAAGTAGATGAGCAGTTCTTC. This rearrangement joins TRBV15 to TRBJ2-1, with D tentatively TRBD1 (5 bases). The CDR3 is 15 residues long. The germline V gene encodes CDR1 LNHNV and CDR2 YYDKDF (reference sequence). The germline V and J ends were trimmed by 0 bases and 8 bases, with 14 bases remaining between them.

The chain links TRBV6-1 to TRBJ2-3, with 9 bases matching TRBD1. Germline CDR1 and CDR2: MNHNS and SASEGT. This CDR3 contains 17 residues. The V gene end was trimmed by 2 bases and the J gene end by 0 bases; junction bases not matched to a gene: 6. The DNA of the CDR3 is TGTGCCAGCAGTGAATTTACAGGGGGCCCTAGCACAGATACGCAGTATTTT. Protein product: CASSEFTGGPSTDTQYF.

Turning to this clone: Other nucleotide sequences from this sample produce the same CDR3. The chain uses TRBV19 and TRBJ1-5; D is undetermined. Germline lookup yields CDR1 LNHDA and CDR2 SQIVND (reference sequence). V shed 3 bases and J shed 6 bases, with 3 bases lying between them. The CDR3 consists of 11 residues. The CDR3 DNA is TGTGCCAGTAGTATCGGTCAGCCCCAGCATTTT. This gives the protein CASSIGQPQHF.

The chain combines TRBV5-4 with TRBJ2-1; 9 bases agree with TRBD2. V lost 4 bases, J lost 0 bases, and 5 bases stayed unmatched. The CDR3 spans 16 residues. CDR1 SGHNT and CDR2 YYREEE come from the germline V gene (reference sequence). The CDR3 sequence is CASSIHSGSSYNEQFF. CDR3 DNA: TGTGCCAGCAGCATACATAGCGGGAGCTCCTACAATGAGCAGTTCTTC.

V usage is TRBV19 and J usage is TRBJ1-1; D uncertain. The CDR3 is made up of 17 amino acids. V was cut by 1 base and J by 4 bases, with 19 bases left in between. CDR1 LNHDA and CDR2 SQIVND come from the germline V gene (reference sequence). CDR3 region: CASSIGADPLPGTEAFF. The CDR3 nucleotides read TGTGCCAGTAGTATAGGGGCAGATCCTCTACCAGGCACTGAAGCTTTCTTT.

This clone was observed a handful of times. The chain recombines TRBV10-3 with TRBJ1-1, with 10 bases matching TRBD1. The V segment lost 4 bases and the J segment 4 bases; nucleotides outside the gene matches: 6. This CDR3 has 15 residues. Germline CDR1 ENHRY, CDR2 SYGVKD. The CDR3 here is CAISGEDRGVTEAFF. The CDR3 coding sequence is TGTGCCATCAGTGGAGAGGACAGGGGGGTCACTGAAGCTTTCTTT.

This chain joins TRBV6-1 and TRBJ2-7; the match to TRBD1 covers 7 bases. Trimming at V came to 8 bases and at J to 3 bases, leaving 10 bases not matched to a gene. The CDR3 spans 14 residues. Germline CDR1 and CDR2: MNHNS and SASEGT. The CDR3 sequence: CASEPGTERYEQYF. CDR3 sequence (DNA): TGTGCCAGCGAGCCAGGGACAGAGCGCTACGAGCAGTACTTC.

This chain joins TRBV13 and TRBJ2-1, with a weak D call TRBD1 (6 bases). The ends were cut back, 0 bases at V and 6 bases at J, with 9 bases in the middle. Germline CDR1 and CDR2: PRHDT and FYEKMQ (reference sequence). The length of the CDR3 is 14 residues. The CDR3, as DNA: TGTGCCAGCAGCTTAGGCGAAGGGGGCAATGAGCAGTTCTTC. Translated: CASSLGEGGNEQFF.

The chain employs TRBV19 and TRBJ1-5; 11 bases are shared with TRBD1. The CDR3 totals 17 residues. The V and J ends lost 3 bases and 5 bases, in that order; junction bases with no gene match: 9. Germline loops: CDR1 LNHDA, CDR2 SQIVND (reference sequence). Here the CDR3 reads CASSMGGTGGYYQPQHF. The CDR3 DNA reads as TGTGCCAGTAGTATGGGAGGGACAGGGGGATATTATCAGCCCCAGCATTTT.

The V gene is TRBV30, the J gene TRBJ2-1; 7 bases match TRBD1. The length of the CDR3 is 18 residues. The junction had 16 bases not matched to a gene; V was cut back by 3 bases and J by 2 bases. Germline CDR1 GTSNPN, CDR2 SVGIG (reference sequence). CDR3 nucleotides: TGTGCCTGGAGCGATACAGGGACAGACCTGCCCCCCTACAATGAGCAGTTCTTC. Translating gives CAWSDTGTDLPPYNEQFF.

This chain links TRBV9 with TRBJ2-3, with a possible D match to TRBD1 (6 bases). This CDR3 region has 17 residues. V lost 0 bases and J lost 2, with 16 bases in between. The germline V gene has CDR1 SGDLS and CDR2 YYNGEE. CDR3 DNA: TGTGCCAGCAGCGTAGGAGGGACAAGGACTTACACAGATACGCAGTATTTT. The encoded protein is CASSVGGTRTYTDTQYF.

The rearrangement joins TRBV5-1 to TRBJ1-5; tentatively, D is TRBD1 (6 bases). V was clipped by 7 bases and J by 3 bases, with 14 bases between them. In germline, CDR1 is SGHRS, CDR2 YFSETQ. There are 14 residues in the CDR3. CDR3 DNA: TGCGCCAGCTCTCCCGGACAGAACAATCAGCCCCAGCATTTT. It translates to CASSPGQNNQPQHF.

This clone was seen once. V and J are TRBV13 and TRBJ2-5, with TRBD2 matching over 7 bases. Germline CDR1 is PRHDT and CDR2 is FYEKMQ (reference sequence). The V and J ends lost 2 bases and 1 base, in that order; junction bases with no gene match: 4. The length of the CDR3 is 15 residues. The CDR3 here is CASSLTAGFQETQYF. CDR3 nucleotide sequence: TGTGCCAGCAGCTTAACAGCGGGGTTCCAAGAGACCCAGTACTTC.

The V call is TRBV4-2, the J call TRBJ2-3, with D possibly matching TRBD2 (5 bases). The length of the CDR3 is 19 residues. In germline, CDR1 is LGHNA, CDR2 YNFKEQ. V was trimmed by 0 bases and J by 0 bases, leaving 19 bases between them. The CDR3 nucleotides read TGTGCCAGCAGCCAAGATCGGGGTGGAGCCCACTTAAGCACAGATACGCAGTATTTT. Its translation: CASSQDRGGAHLSTDTQYF.

This rearrangement joins TRBV4-1 to TRBJ1-3; D not certain. Germline CDR1 MGHRA, CDR2 YSYEKL. The CDR3 loop spans 14 amino acids. V lost 6 bases, J lost 0 bases, and 9 bases lay in between. This CDR3 reads CASSIPSSGNTIYF. The CDR3, as DNA: TGCGCCAGCAGTATTCCGAGCTCTGGAAACACCATATATTTT.

The chain joins TRBV6-6 to TRBJ1-6, with D possibly TRBD1 on 5 matching bases. The germline V gene has CDR1 MNHNY and CDR2 SVGAGI (reference sequence). The CDR3 is 15 amino acids. The V end was cut by 0 bases, the J end by 7 bases, with 10 bases between. The CDR3 coding sequence is TGTGCCAGCAGTTACTCGGGGGAGGTCAATTCACCCCTCCACTTT. Translating gives CASSYSGEVNSPLHF.

This chain connects TRBV4-3 to TRBJ2-1; perhaps TRBD2 as D (6 bases). The CDR3 spans 17 residues. V dropped 0 bases and J dropped 5 bases, with 17 bases sitting between them. CDR1 is LGHNA, CDR2 YSLEER, per germline. This CDR3 is CASSQDGRRLGNNEQFF. The CDR3 nucleotides are TGCGCCAGCAGCCAAGATGGCCGGCGACTAGGCAACAATGAGCAGTTCTTC.

The rearrangement joins TRBV7-8 to TRBJ2-7, with 13 bases that match TRBD2. The CDR3 runs to 15 residues. V trimming: 2 bases; J trimming: 13 bases; junction bases outside the gene matches: 11. Germline CDR1 is SGHVS and CDR2 is FQNEAQ. The CDR3 DNA is TGTGCCAGCAGCTTAATCGGGGGACTAGCGGGATTGGTTTACTTC. Protein product: CASSLIGGLAGLVYF.

The CDR3 DNA reads as TGTGCCAGCAGCTTAGCCGCGGGAGAAAACGAGCAGTACTTC. Translation gives CASSLAAGENEQYF. This sequence joins TRBV11-2 and TRBJ2-7, with TRBD2 matching 7 bases. The CDR3 consists of 14 residues. V trimming: 1 base; J trimming: 5 bases; junction bases outside the gene matches: 5. From germline, CDR1 is SGHAT and CDR2 FQNNGV.

The rearrangement joins TRBV30 to TRBJ1-1; D is unclear. Germline V gene lookup returns CDR1 GTSNPN and CDR2 SVGIG (reference sequence). CDR3 length: 15 residues. V lost 8 bases and J 2 bases, leaving 21 bases between the germline ends. The CDR3 sequence: CAGSGGRSINTEAFF. CDR3 bases: TGTGCCGGATCCGGCGGCCGGAGCATTAACACTGAAGCTTTCTTT.

The table lists this clone with a count of one. The CDR3 nucleotides read TGTGCCAGCAGCTCTAGGGGGGGGGAAAAACTGTTTTTT. It encodes CASSSRGGEKLFF. This chain connects TRBV7-6 to TRBJ1-4, with D perhaps TRBD1 (6 bases). Between the trimmed V and J ends, which lost 4 bases and 8 bases, there was a span of 11 bases. The CDR3 spans 13 residues. CDR1 SGHVS and CDR2 FNYEAQ come from the germline V gene.

The chain links TRBV4-1 to TRBJ2-2, with TRBD2 identical over 7 bases. The CDR3 is 18 amino acids. CDR1 MGHRA and CDR2 YSYEKL come from the germline V gene. The V and J ends lost 8 bases and 0 bases, in that order; junction bases with no gene match: 15. Here the CDR3 DNA reads TGCGCCAGCCCCTCCGTGTCGTTGGGGGGGGCGAACACCGGGGAGCTGTTTTTT. It is translated as CASPSVSLGGANTGELFF.

This clone was detected a few times. CDR3 DNA sequence: TGTGCCAGTAGGGACAGCGACTACTCTGGAAACACCATATATTTT. Translated, it gives CASRDSDYSGNTIYF. The rearrangement joins TRBV19 to TRBJ1-3, with a tentative D call TRBD1 (6 bases). V gave up 6 bases and J gave up 0 bases, with 12 bases separating them. This CDR3 is built from 15 residues. In germline, CDR1 is LNHDA, CDR2 SQIVND (reference sequence).

V usage is TRBV27 and J usage is TRBJ2-7; 7 bases are shared with TRBD1. J was trimmed by 1 base and V by 5 bases; bases with no gene match: 8. The CDR3 loop spans 15 amino acids. Germline lookup yields CDR1 MNHEY and CDR2 SMNVEV (reference sequence). CDR3 loop: CASSLTGDQSYEQYF. The CDR3, as DNA: TGTGCCAGCAGTCTAACAGGGGACCAATCCTACGAGCAGTACTTC.

The J gene is TRBJ2-7, the V gene TRBV9; 7 bases line up with TRBD2. The V gene end was trimmed by 3 bases and the J gene end by 0 bases; junction bases not matched to a gene: 9. The CDR3 consists of 16 residues. Germline CDR1 is SGDLS and CDR2 is YYNGEE. This CDR3 is CASSAGGSAPSYEQYF. The DNA for the CDR3 is TGTGCCAGCAGCGCCGGGGGGTCCGCCCCCTCCTACGAGCAGTACTTC.